This T cell receptor (beta chain) was retrieved from a study of patients and donors after allogeneic stem cell transplantation. This clonotype turned up a few times. TCRdb redid the calling of the RT-PCR reads with MiXCR, one entry per CDR3 protein. The table lists 200,000 to 250,000 distinct CDR3 sequences, 13% to 15% of them singletons, with 11% in the top ten. The sequence derives from a human donor who was either an allogeneic HSCT recipient or a stem cell or donor lymphocyte infusion donor (not recorded which). It is not recorded whose cells these are; they may come from a transplant donor. Sequenced material: blood, either unsorted or a sorted T cell fraction (not recorded which).

CDR3 nucleotides: TGTGCCAGCAGTGAACAGGGGGCTTTCCCTGGCTACACCTTC. Residues: CASSEQGAFPGYTF. The chain carries TRBV2 and TRBJ1-2; 8 nucleotides align to TRBD1. The CDR3 totals 14 residues. The V and J ends lost 2 bases and 7 bases, in that order; junction bases with no gene match: 6. The germline gives CDR1 SNHLY, CDR2 FYNNEI.